One sample yielded the 30 T cell receptor beta chains listed below, sequenced in a study of CD8 T cells in ankylosing spondylitis. TCRdb re-derived calls from the 5' RACE reads in MiXCR, one entry per CDR3 protein. In the table there are under 300,000 distinct CDR3 sequences, 18% of which are singletons. The specimen sequenced was blood, either unsorted or a sorted T cell fraction (not recorded which). The receptors shown here come from a male donor with ankylosing spondylitis or in good health (not recorded which).

The chain employs TRBV9 and TRBJ2-7; a possible D gene is TRBD1 (5 bases). The CDR3 has 15 residues. V was clipped by 0 bases and J by 4 bases, with 14 bases between them. CDR1 is SGDLS, CDR2 YYNGEE, per germline. This chain's CDR3 is CASSVDRGEGYEQYF. For the CDR3, the DNA is TGTGCCAGCAGCGTAGATAGGGGCGAAGGATACGAGCAGTACTTC.

This clonotype was detected a few times. This rearrangement joins TRBV10-3 to TRBJ2-7; D may match TRBD1 or TRBD2 (5 bases each). The germline V gene has CDR1 ENHRY and CDR2 SYGVKD. This CDR3 comprises 17 residues. The ends were cut back, 4 bases at V and 0 bases at J, with 19 bases in the middle. CDR3 nucleotide sequence: TGTGCCATCAGTGCCCCGTATGTCGGGACCGACTCCTACGAGCAGTACTTC. It encodes CAISAPYVGTDSYEQYF.

This clonotype was seen repeatedly, ten times or more. The chain employs TRBV29-1 and TRBJ2-2, with 12 bases lining up with TRBD1. The CDR3 totals 17 residues. Germline assignment: CDR1 SQVTM and CDR2 ANQGSEA. Germline trimming cut 4 bases from V and 5 bases from J; bases unmatched to any gene: 11. The DNA for the CDR3 is TGCAGCGTTGCCGGGGGCCGGGACAGGGGGCCAACCGGGGAGCTGTTTTTT. Its translation: CSVAGGRDRGPTGELFF.

The genes are TRBV7-8 and TRBJ2-7, with no clear D. The CDR3 runs to 14 residues. V was cut by 0 bases and J by 2 bases, with 8 bases left in between. CDR1 and CDR2 from the germline V gene are SGHVS and FQNEAQ. DNA of the CDR3: TGTGCCAGCAGCTTAGCGGCCAGCACCTACGAGCAGTACTTC. Amino acid sequence: CASSLAASTYEQYF.

There are a few counts of this clonotype. V usage is TRBV6-5 and J usage is TRBJ1-2; D perhaps matches TRBD1 (5 bases). The CDR3 extends over 17 amino acids. Germline V gene sequence: CDR1 MNHEY, CDR2 SVGAGI. The V gene lost 2 bases and the J gene lost 6 bases, with 22 bases spanning the gap. The CDR3 protein is CASSYVSGTDNLDGYTF. CDR3 DNA: TGTGCCAGCAGTTACGTCTCCGGGACGGACAACTTGGATGGCTACACCTTC.

This clonotype was detected many times. The chain has TRBV27 and TRBJ2-7, with D tentatively TRBD2 (5 bases). CDR1 is MNHEY, CDR2 SMNVEV, per germline (reference sequence). The germline V and J ends were trimmed by 6 bases and 2 bases, with 11 bases remaining between them. The CDR3 is made up of 13 amino acids. The DNA for the CDR3 is TGTGCCAGCAGCTTACGGGGAACCTACGAGCAGTACTTC. Protein: CASSLRGTYEQYF.

In its sample, this clonotype was seen many times. This chain joins TRBV12-3 or TRBV12-4 and TRBJ2-1; 13 nucleotides line up with TRBD2. CDR3 length: 17 amino acids. V trimming: 3 bases; J trimming: 4 bases; junction bases outside the gene matches: 6. The CDR3 loop reads CASSFGTSGIRYNEQFF. CDR3 in DNA: TGTGCCAGCAGTTTCGGGACTAGCGGGATCCGTTACAATGAGCAGTTCTTC.

This clonotype showed up many times. The chain combines TRBV4-2 with TRBJ2-2; D unclear. Deletions cut 0 bases from V and 8 bases from J, with 7 bases between. The germline V gene encodes CDR1 LGHNA and CDR2 YNFKEQ. The CDR3 covers 13 residues. CDR3 sequence reads: CASSQDVLGELFF. CDR3 nucleotide sequence: TGTGCCAGCAGCCAAGATGTTCTTGGGGAGCTGTTTTTT.

V usage is TRBV28 and J usage is TRBJ2-3, with a possible D match to TRBD2 (6 bases). This CDR3 has 15 amino acids. CDR1 and CDR2 (germline): MDHEN, SYDVKM. V lost 2 bases and J lost 4, with 13 bases in between. CDR3 coding DNA: TGTGCCAGCAGTTTAACTAGCATTCGATCAGATACGCAGTATTTT. It yields the protein CASSLTSIRSDTQYF.

The chain joins TRBV29-1 to TRBJ2-3; TRBD2 might be the D (6 bases). CDR3 length: 13 amino acids. V lost 4 bases to trimming and J lost 4 bases, with 12 bases between them. The germline V gene encodes CDR1 SQVTM and CDR2 ANQGSEA. The CDR3 is CSVVWLASDTQYF. The CDR3 bases are TGCAGCGTTGTCTGGCTAGCGTCAGATACGCAGTATTTT.

This sequence joins TRBV2 and TRBJ2-3, with TRBD2 identical over 10 bases. The CDR3 is 16 residues long. J was trimmed by 2 bases and V by 3 bases; bases with no gene match: 5. The germline CDR1 and CDR2 sequences are SNHLY and FYNNEI. Here the CDR3 DNA reads TGTGCCAGCAGTGATGACGGGACTAGCGACACAGATACGCAGTATTTT. Encoded protein: CASSDDGTSDTDTQYF.

The table lists this clonotype with a few counts. The CDR3 is CATVHPTGDREGYGYTF. As DNA, the CDR3 is TGTGCCACCGTACACCCTACGGGGGACAGGGAGGGCTATGGCTACACCTTC. The chain carries TRBV2 and TRBJ1-2; TRBD1 matches 9 bases. Losses at the gene ends were 10 bases for V and 4 bases for J; bases not matched to a gene: 19. There are 17 residues in the CDR3. In germline, CDR1 is SNHLY, CDR2 FYNNEI.

Here the CDR3 reads CASSLANVAGELFF. For the CDR3, the DNA is TGTGCCAGCAGTTTAGCCAACGTAGCCGGGGAGCTGTTTTTT. This sequence joins TRBV12-3 or TRBV12-4 and TRBJ2-2; D unclear. V gave up 0 bases and J gave up 6 bases, with 8 bases separating them. The CDR3 runs to 14 residues.

This rearrangement joins TRBV29-1 to TRBJ2-3; 8 positions match TRBD1. Germline CDR1 is SQVTM and CDR2 is ANQGSEA. Unmatched junction bases numbered 17, after V lost 3 bases and J lost 9 bases. The CDR3 runs to 16 residues. CDR3 amino acids: CSVEGAGTGGPRTQYF. CDR3 in DNA: TGCAGCGTTGAGGGGGCCGGGACAGGCGGACCTCGGACGCAGTATTTT.

In this sample, this clonotype turned up a few times. The rearrangement uses TRBV3-1 and TRBJ2-7; tentatively, D is TRBD1 (5 bases). The germline gives CDR1 LGHDT, CDR2 YNNKEL (reference sequence). The CDR3 has 14 amino acids. V lost 1 base and J lost 4, with 11 bases in between. This CDR3 is CASSQVGDGYEQYF. CDR3 coding DNA: TGTGCCAGCAGCCAAGTAGGGGATGGGTACGAGCAGTACTTC.

This clonotype came up a few times. The chain joins TRBV7-8 to TRBJ2-1; 14 bases map to TRBD2. This CDR3 contains 15 residues. The V segment lost 5 bases and the J segment 8 bases; nucleotides outside the gene matches: 5. Germline lookup yields CDR1 SGHVS and CDR2 FQNEAQ. As DNA, the CDR3 is TGTGCCAGCAGCCCGGGACTAGCGGGAGCCTATGAGCAGTTCTTC. It encodes CASSPGLAGAYEQFF.

About this clonotype: A much larger clone differs from this one at a single base, so this may be a read error. J is TRBJ2-3 and V is TRBV5-1; perhaps TRBD1 as D (6 bases). CDR3 size: 15 residues. CDR1 SGHRS and CDR2 YFSETQ come from the germline V gene. The CDR3 region is CASSLEGHRTDTRYF. CDR3 DNA sequence: TGCGCCAGCAGCTTGGAGGGACACCGCACAGATACGCGGTATTTT.

This clonotype was seen a handful of times. The chain is built from TRBV30 and TRBJ2-3; D possibly corresponds to TRBD1 (5 bases). CDR3 length: 16 amino acids. Germline CDR1 reads GTSNPN; CDR2 reads SVGIG (reference sequence). The V end lost 1 base, the J end lost 2 bases, and 16 bases lay between the germline ends. DNA of the CDR3: TGTGCCTGGAGTGCCCCTGGGCCAGGGAACACAGATACGCAGTATTTT. It encodes CAWSAPGPGNTDTQYF.

This clonotype was detected a few times. This chain connects TRBV12-3 or TRBV12-4 to TRBJ2-7, with D tentatively TRBD2 (6 bases). Deletions cut 4 bases from V and 3 bases from J, with 13 bases between. This CDR3 comprises 14 residues. Written as DNA, the CDR3 is TGTGCCAGCAGTTACGGCTCGGGGGACTACGAGCAGTACTTC. It yields the protein CASSYGSGDYEQYF.

This clonotype was observed a few times. This chain uses TRBV5-1 with TRBJ2-3; D unresolved. Germline V gives CDR1 SGHRS, CDR2 YFSETQ. The CDR3 is made up of 15 amino acids. Trimming removed 4 bases from V and 1 base from J, with 13 bases in between. The CDR3 reads CASSQGGWGTDTQYF. In nucleotides, the CDR3 is TGCGCCAGCAGCCAAGGTGGATGGGGCACAGATACGCAGTATTTT.

The V and J genes are TRBV27 and TRBJ2-7, with 10 bases lining up with TRBD2. Trimming at V came to 1 base and at J to 1 base, leaving 4 bases not matched to a gene. CDR1 and CDR2 from the germline V gene are MNHEY and SMNVEV (reference sequence). The CDR3 sequence is 16 residues long. The CDR3 DNA sequence: TGTGCCAGCAGTTTATGGGGACTAGCGTCGTCCTACGAGCAGTACTTC. It yields the protein CASSLWGLASSYEQYF.

This clonotype was detected only a few times. This rearrangement joins TRBV27 to TRBJ2-3, with D perhaps given as TRBD1 or TRBD2 (5 bases each). This CDR3 region has 15 residues. Per the germline V gene, CDR1 is MNHEY and CDR2 is SMNVEV (reference sequence). Trimming took 6 bases from V and 2 from J, leaving 15 bases between them. The CDR3 sequence: CASRHPGRTTDTQYF. In DNA, the CDR3 is TGTGCCAGCAGACACCCGGGACGTACCACAGATACGCAGTATTTT.

In regard to this clonotype: The junction does not match germline at one end; this may be a read error. J is TRBJ2-2 and V is TRBV7-7; TRBD1 is a possible D gene (5 bases). The germline V gene encodes CDR1 SSHAT and CDR2 FNYEAQ (reference sequence). The CDR3 loop spans 16 amino acids. In nucleotides, the CDR3 is TGTGCTAGCAGCGCCCCTCATAGGGGTGTGCCCGGGGAGCTGTTTTTT. It translates to CASSAPHRGVPGELFF. The variable domain in full, completed from reference TRBV7-7 and TRBJ2-2, reads GAGVSQSPRYKVTKRGQDVTLRCDPISSHATLYWYQQALGQGPEFLTYFNYEAQPDKSGLPSDRFSAERPEGSISTLTIQRTEQRDSAMYRCASSAPHRGVPGELFFGEGSRLTVL.

This clonotype occurred a few times. The chain recombines TRBV2 with TRBJ2-1; D is uncertain. CDR1 SNHLY and CDR2 FYNNEI come from the germline V gene. The CDR3 is 12 amino acids. V lost 3 bases, J lost 8 bases, and 8 bases lay in between. The CDR3 reads CASSDAWDEQFF. Here the CDR3 DNA reads TGTGCCAGCAGTGACGCCTGGGATGAGCAGTTCTTC.

Note on this clonotype: This likely comes from a read error, as the CDR3 has no conserved phenylalanine or tryptophan at its end. This chain links TRBV7-8 with TRBJ2-4; D unclear. The CDR3 is made up of 16 amino acids. V lost 4 bases to trimming and J lost 2 bases, with 15 bases between them. Looked up from germline, CDR1 is SGHVS and CDR2 is FQNEAQ. CDR3: CASSSIGVASKNIQYL. The CDR3 DNA is TGTGCCAGCAGCTCGATTGGGGTTGCTTCCAAAAACATTCAGTACCTC.

The chain employs TRBV29-1 and TRBJ2-2, with D perhaps matching TRBD1 (6 bases). Germline loops: CDR1 SQVTM, CDR2 ANQGSEA. The V and J ends lost 3 bases and 5 bases respectively, with 10 bases between them. The CDR3 spans 13 residues. The CDR3 DNA is TGCAGCGTTGATACTCAGGGGACCGGGGAGCTGTTTTTT. This sequence encodes CSVDTQGTGELFF.

This clonotype was observed a handful of times. The J gene is TRBJ2-2, the V gene TRBV12-3 or TRBV12-4; no firm D call. The CDR3 spans 12 residues. Trimming pared 4 bases from V and 6 bases from J, leaving 6 bases between. CDR3 coding DNA: TGTGCCAGCAGTTCGAGTCCCGGGGAGCTGTTTTTT. It specifies CASSSSPGELFF.

The genes are TRBV10-3 and TRBJ1-2; 8 bases align to TRBD1. Germline V CDR1 and CDR2: ENHRY, SYGVKD. V was pared by 6 bases and J by 3 bases, with 12 bases of the junction left unmatched. CDR3 size: 16 residues. The CDR3, as DNA: TGTGCCATCAGCGATCATGTCGGACAGGGACACTATGGCTACACCTTC. Translated, it gives CAISDHVGQGHYGYTF.

The chain combines TRBV7-3 with TRBJ2-1; 9 nucleotides agree with TRBD2. After removal of 3 bases from V and 8 bases from J, the junction contained 8 bases not matched to a gene. This CDR3 spans 15 amino acids. Per the germline V gene, CDR1 is SGHTA and CDR2 is FQGTGA. CDR3 protein: CASSFGTSPGDEQFF. For the CDR3, the DNA is TGTGCCAGCAGCTTTGGGACTAGCCCGGGCGATGAGCAGTTCTTC.

The V gene is TRBV12-3 or TRBV12-4, the J gene TRBJ1-5; D call uncertain. This CDR3 is 13 amino acids long. The germline V and J ends were trimmed by 6 bases and 5 bases, with 11 bases remaining between them. CDR3 protein: CASRGPSDQPQHF. The CDR3 coding sequence is TGTGCCAGCAGGGGTCCGTCGGATCAGCCCCAGCATTTT.